This TCR beta chain was identified in a study of post-analysis software for immune sequencing data (dated by TCRdb to about 2015). Context from the whole study: Relapsing-remitting, secondary progressive and progressive-relapsing multiple sclerosis were recorded as disease courses, and subtype annotation was lacking for some patients. Patient repertoires were compared against ten to eleven previously published healthy control repertoires from donors aged roughly 6 to 27 years. A subset of samples was prepared in parallel using single-end sample barcoding, then pooled and co-amplified after Illumina adapter ligation.

TCR beta repertoires were profiled from peripheral blood of about a dozen young patients with multiple sclerosis to demonstrate the VDJtools post-analysis software. Multiple sclerosis patients were children and adolescents aged roughly 6 to 16 years. A remark on this clonotype: The clone's antigen remains unknown. No base-level quality is on record; no much larger clone is a single base apart.

Summary of the overall study and its limitations: Patients showed significantly higher frequencies than controls for five TRBV segments, among them TRBV5-6, TRBV5-1 and TRBV20-1. Direct clustering with F measure revealed strong co-clustering of samples prepared in the same batch, which led to a batch-effect correction. Normalized Chao1 diversity was significantly lower in multiple sclerosis patients than controls, suggesting substantial peripheral T-cell clonal expansion. The multiple sclerosis patient group was slightly younger than the control group.

V is shortened by 6 bases, J by 5 bases, and the region joining them spans 10 bases. CDR1 and CDR2, looked up from the germline V gene, are KGHSH and LQKENI. The CDR3 has 12 amino acids, counting the end cysteine and phenylalanine. Only the CDR3 DNA stays, 36 bases, in frame from base 1. To prepare the library, PCR was applied. Sequencing relied on an Illumina HiSeq 2500. To reduce PCR and sequencing biases, unique molecular identifiers were built into the TCR beta cDNA libraries. Per 1 to 10 million input T cells, approximately 500,000 cDNA molecules were obtained, such that each molecule approximated one T cell. The patient libraries were prepared and sequenced using the same protocol as the earlier healthy control dataset. Within a given batch, samples were prepared together, multiplexed and sequenced on the same HiSeq lane. On the study's bioinformatics: MIGEC was used to process the raw barcoded reads, and molecular identifier groups with only a single read were discarded before consensus assembly and CDR3 extraction. Clonotype tables were post-analysed with VDJtools, normalizing diversity by down-sampling all datasets to the smallest sample size. Repertoire overlap clustering matched CDR3 amino acid but not nucleotide sequences to correct batch-related cross-sample contamination. TCRdb passed the public sequencing reads through fastp at Q25 and MiXCR, retaining productive beta sequences. Records with the same CDR3 protein are collapsed into one entry carrying the most frequent genes and DNA. In this record, the V and J calls reflect TCRdb's handling and not the investigators' own analysis. In this sample the table shows roughly 700,000 distinct CDR3 sequences, 25% to 30% of which occur a single time. The ten top clones hold more than 0.55% of the sample.

This receptor was taken from a girl aged 10-17 years with multiple sclerosis. The sample consisted of blood. Rearrangement joined TRBV18 to TRBJ2-5, with an unclear D gene assignment. This receptor has the CDR3 CASSDVQETQYF. The bases are TGTGCCAGCTCCGACGTGCAGGAGACCCAGTACTTC.